Presented here are 15 T cell receptor beta chains from one specimen sequenced in a study of blood T cell repertoires in COVID-19. Using immunoSEQ multiplex PCR, the repertoire was profiled, and TCRdb retains in-frame clones only, with some absent. The sample holds 150,000 to 200,000 clones; about 80% are singletons and the top ten take around 7%. The sequenced material came from peripheral blood. Receptor source: a woman between 40 and 55 years old with COVID-19, enrolled during active disease.

Turning to this clone: The sample has other DNA sequences that encode this CDR3 too. V and J are TRBV19 and TRBJ1-1; D perhaps matches TRBD1 (6 bases). Trimming took off 3 bases at V and 7 bases at J, with 12 bases between the two ends. CDR1 is LNHDA and CDR2 is SQIVND in the germline V gene (reference sequence). There are 13 residues in the CDR3. In nucleotides, the CDR3 is TGTGCCAGTAGTATGGACAGACCCAATGAAGCTTTCTTT. It codes for CASSMDRPNEAFF.

The chain couples TRBV25-1 to TRBJ2-3, with a tentative D call TRBD1 (5 bases). The CDR3 has 14 residues. V lost 1 base to trimming and J lost 5 bases, with 10 bases between them. Germline assignment: CDR1 MGHDK and CDR2 SYGVNS. CDR3 nucleotides: TGTGCCAGCAGTGAATCGGCAGGGCAAGATACGCAGTATTTT. As protein: CASSESAGQDTQYF. Combining the CDR3 with reference TRBV25-1 and TRBJ2-3 gives the whole variable domain EADIYQTPRYLVIGTGKKITLECSQTMGHDKMYWYQQDPGMELHLIHYSYGVNSTEKGDLSSESTVSRIRTEHFPLTLESARPSHTSQYLCASSESAGQDTQYFGPGTRLTVL.

This clone was counted only a few times. The CDR3 bases are TGTGCCAGCAGTTCCGGGACTAGCTCTACCGAGCAGTACTTC. This encodes CASSSGTSSTEQYF. V is TRBV28 and J is TRBJ2-7; 9 positions match TRBD2. The V gene end was trimmed by 4 bases and the J gene end by 6 bases; junction bases not matched to a gene: 7. Germline values: CDR1 MDHEN, CDR2 SYDVKM. The CDR3 length is 14 residues.

This chain uses TRBV6-5 with TRBJ1-5, with 8 positions matching TRBD1. The trim removed 4 bases at V and 2 bases at J, leaving 7 bases unmatched. This CDR3 comprises 16 residues. Germline CDR1 and CDR2: MNHEY and SVGAGI. The CDR3 bases are TGTGCCAGCAGTTTCCGACAGGGGAGTGGCAATCAGCCCCAGCATTTT. It specifies CASSFRQGSGNQPQHF.

V gene TRBV6-5 combines with J gene TRBJ2-7; 11 bases are a match to TRBD2. The CDR3 runs 14 residues. Per germline, CDR1 MNHEY and CDR2 SVGAGI. Trimming cost V 8 bases and J 9 bases; bases outside gene matches: 12. As DNA, the CDR3 is TGTGCCAGCGGGAGCGGGACTAGCGGTCCTCGGCAGTACTTC. Translated: CASGSGTSGPRQYF.

V usage is TRBV14 and J usage is TRBJ2-7, with D possibly TRBD2 on 6 matching bases. The CDR3 covers 14 residues. Germline CDR1 reads SGHDN; CDR2 reads FVKESK. V gave up 0 bases and J gave up 3 bases, with 9 bases separating them. The CDR3: CASSQDWRVYEQYF. DNA of the CDR3: TGTGCCAGCAGCCAAGACTGGAGGGTCTACGAGCAGTACTTC.

V is TRBV18 and J is TRBJ2-5; 9 bases agree with TRBD1. This CDR3 spans 15 amino acids. The V and J ends lost 3 bases and 4 bases, in that order; junction bases with no gene match: 6. Germline loops: CDR1 KGHSH, CDR2 LQKENI. The CDR3, as DNA: TGTGCCAGCTCACCCCGACAGGGGGAGAGAGAGACCCAGTACTTC. This gives the protein CASSPRQGERETQYF.

The rearrangement joins TRBV4-1 to TRBJ2-7; D perhaps matches TRBD2 (5 bases). The germline gives CDR1 MGHRA, CDR2 YSYEKL. V was trimmed by 0 bases and J by 2 bases, leaving 17 bases between them. CDR3 length: 17 residues. CDR3 coding DNA: TGCGCCAGCAGCCAAGAAAGCCATAGCGCATACACCTACGAGCAGTACTTC. As protein: CASSQESHSAYTYEQYF.

This clone occurred a few times. The rearrangement uses TRBV6-5 and TRBJ2-5; 12 bases align to TRBD2. The CDR3 spans 15 residues. With V trimmed by 6 bases and J by 2 bases, 4 bases remained unmatched. Germline V gene lookup returns CDR1 MNHEY and CDR2 SVGAGI. The CDR3 here is CASRPGLAGQETQYF. The DNA for the CDR3 is TGTGCCAGCAGACCCGGACTAGCGGGGCAAGAGACCCAGTACTTC.

This clone was seen a handful of times. This chain links TRBV24-1 with TRBJ2-1; 10 bases agree with TRBD2. Trimming removed 0 bases from V and 11 bases from J; junction bases left unmatched: 6. CDR3 length: 15 amino acids. Germline-derived CDR1 and CDR2 are KGHDR and SFDVKD. The CDR3 protein is CATSDLASGGTKQFF. CDR3 sequence (DNA): TGTGCCACCAGTGATTTGGCTAGCGGGGGTACAAAGCAGTTCTTC.

The genes are TRBV2 and TRBJ2-7; 12 nucleotides line up with TRBD2. The germline gives CDR1 SNHLY, CDR2 FYNNEI. The CDR3 contains 16 residues. J was trimmed by 4 bases and V by 7 bases; bases with no gene match: 11. The CDR3 DNA follows: TGTGCCAGCATCCTTGGACTAGCGGGACTTTTATACGAGCAGTACTTC. It is translated as CASILGLAGLLYEQYF.

The chain combines TRBV30 with TRBJ1-5; D might be TRBD1 (5 bases). The V end lost 0 bases, the J end lost 8 bases, and 11 bases lay between the germline ends. CDR3 length equals 13 residues. CDR1 GTSNPN and CDR2 SVGIG come from the germline V gene (reference sequence). CDR3 loop: CAWSVVGGKPQHF. The CDR3 coding sequence is TGTGCCTGGAGTGTAGTGGGGGGGAAGCCCCAGCATTTT.

The rearrangement joins TRBV11-2 to TRBJ1-2; 8 bases are shared with TRBD1. Germline V lookup: CDR1 SGHAT, CDR2 FQNNGV. J was trimmed by 4 bases and V by 5 bases; bases with no gene match: 6. The CDR3 is 14 amino acids. CDR3 in amino acids: CASSRTTGAYGYTF. The CDR3, as DNA: TGTGCCAGCAGCCGTACGACAGGGGCCTATGGCTACACCTTC.

V usage is TRBV28 and J usage is TRBJ2-1; D may be TRBD1 (5 bases). Germline-derived CDR1 and CDR2 are MDHEN and SYDVKM. The CDR3 loop spans 14 amino acids. Trimming took 5 bases from V and 0 from J, leaving 8 bases between them. In DNA form, the CDR3 reads TGTGCCAGCAGTAATAGGGGCTCCTACAATGAGCAGTTCTTC. This gives the protein CASSNRGSYNEQFF.

The gene calls are TRBV7-2 and TRBJ2-7; 8 bases fit TRBD1. This CDR3 contains 13 residues. V lost 5 bases, J lost 4 bases, and 4 bases stayed unmatched. Per germline, CDR1 SGHTA and CDR2 FQGNSA. The CDR3 DNA follows: TGTGCCAGCAGCCAAAGGACAGGGTACGAGCAGTACGTC. Amino acids: CASSQRTGYEQYV.